The next 23 T cell receptor beta chains were all read from a single sample in a study of T cell responses to AZD1222 COVID-19 vaccine. Method: immunoSEQ multiplex PCR; TCRdb's copy keeps in-frame clones and lacks some. The sample shows 150,000 to 180,000 clones, around 87% of them seen only once. Sequences were derived from peripheral blood, sampled 28 days after the second AZD1222 dose. The source of these receptors is an adult who received the AZD1222 COVID-19 vaccine.

The rearrangement joins TRBV7-2 to TRBJ1-3; D possibly corresponds to TRBD1 (6 bases). V was clipped by 3 bases and J by 1 base, with 7 bases between them. Germline CDR1 is SGHTA and CDR2 is FQGNSA. This CDR3 is 14 amino acids long. This chain's CDR3 is CASSFGTSGNTIYF. As DNA, the CDR3 is TGTGCCAGCAGCTTCGGGACATCTGGAAACACCATATATTTT.

V usage is TRBV9 and J usage is TRBJ2-3; 8 bases map to TRBD2. The germline V gene encodes CDR1 SGDLS and CDR2 YYNGEE. This CDR3 comprises 15 residues. Losses at the gene ends were 0 bases for V and 4 bases for J; bases not matched to a gene: 4. CDR3 sequence: CASSVVAGGSDTQYF. In DNA form, the CDR3 reads TGTGCCAGCAGCGTAGTTGCGGGAGGCTCAGATACGCAGTATTTT.

The rearrangement links TRBV19 to TRBJ1-6; tentatively, D is TRBD1 (5 bases). Germline V CDR1 and CDR2: LNHDA, SQIVND (reference sequence). V was shortened by 10 bases and J by 7 bases, with 26 bases between the two germline ends. The CDR3 loop spans 17 amino acids. The CDR3 DNA follows: TGTGCCACCTATGATCCGGGACGGTCGACACTCAATTCACCCCTCCACTTT. It is translated as CATYDPGRSTLNSPLHF.

This clone showed up just once. CDR3 coding DNA: TGTGCCACCAGCAGAGTAGGAGACCGAGGCTCTGGGGCCAACGTCCTGACTTTC. Protein sequence: CATSRVGDRGSGANVLTF. J is TRBJ2-6 and V is TRBV15, with unresolved D. Trimming took 1 base from V and 0 from J, leaving 13 bases between them. This CDR3 is 18 amino acids long. Germline CDR1 is LNHNV and CDR2 is YYDKDF (reference sequence). The full variable domain, in which reference TRBV15 and TRBJ2-6 provide the parts outside the CDR3, is DAMVIQNPRYQVTQFGKPVTLSCSQTLNHNVMYWYQQKSSQAPKLLFHYYDKDFNNEADTPDNFQSRRPNTSFCFLDIRSPGLGDTAMYLCATSRVGDRGSGANVLTFGAGSRLTVL.

This chain links TRBV6-1 with TRBJ1-2, with D uncertain. Germline V lookup: CDR1 MNHNS, CDR2 SASEGT. The CDR3 has 13 residues. Trimming cost V 1 base and J 1 base, with 4 bases left between them. The CDR3 here is CASSEERNYGYTF. CDR3 nucleotides: TGTGCCAGCAGTGAAGAGCGTAACTATGGCTACACCTTC.

The chain employs TRBV28 and TRBJ1-4; unclear D gene. This CDR3 region has 12 residues. CDR1 and CDR2 from the germline V gene are MDHEN and SYDVKM. V was clipped by 5 bases and J by 6 bases, with 7 bases between them. The CDR3 region is CASSRPYEKLFF. In DNA, the CDR3 is TGTGCCAGCAGTCGGCCGTATGAAAAACTGTTTTTT.

The V gene is TRBV5-1, the J gene TRBJ2-5; D is possibly TRBD2 (5 bases). The length of the CDR3 is 14 residues. The V and J ends lost 0 bases and 5 bases respectively, with 11 bases between them. CDR1 SGHRS and CDR2 YFSETQ come from the germline V gene. This CDR3 is CASSLGRAGETQYF. For the CDR3, the DNA is TGCGCCAGCAGCTTGGGGCGGGCGGGTGAGACCCAGTACTTC.

V usage is TRBV7-9 and J usage is TRBJ2-3, with 13 bases identical to TRBD2. This CDR3 spans 16 amino acids. The junction had 4 bases not matched to a gene; V was cut back by 5 bases and J by 2 bases. From germline, CDR1 is SEHNR and CDR2 FQNEAQ (reference sequence). The CDR3 DNA reads as TGTGCCAGCAGCAGACTAGCGGGAGGAGCCACAGATACGCAGTATTTT. This translates into CASSRLAGGATDTQYF.

This sequence joins TRBV29-1 and TRBJ2-5; D is ambiguous. V shed 7 bases and J shed 1 base, with 10 bases lying between them. Germline V CDR1 and CDR2: SQVTM, ANQGSEA. The CDR3 is 12 residues long. The CDR3, as DNA: TGCAGCGGGGGTAAAGTCCAAGAGACCCAGTACTTC. As protein: CSGGKVQETQYF.

The V and J genes are TRBV3-1 (or the pseudogene TRBV3-2) and TRBJ2-2; D uncertain. The CDR3 totals 18 residues. Trimming took 0 bases from V and 4 from J, leaving 18 bases between them. CDR1 and CDR2 (germline): LGHDT, YNNKEL (reference sequence). The CDR3: CASSQDSSAAKGTGELFF. The CDR3 bases are TGTGCCAGCAGCCAAGATTCCTCGGCGGCGAAGGGCACCGGGGAGCTGTTTTTT.

This clone was counted a single time. The chain uses TRBV6-2 or TRBV6-3 and TRBJ2-2, with a tentative D call TRBD2 (7 bases). CDR3 length: 15 residues. V was pared by 1 base and J by 3 bases, with 9 bases between. Looked up from germline, CDR1 is MNHEY and CDR2 is SVGEGT. Written as DNA, the CDR3 is TGTGCCAGCAGTTACTGGGGGGGCGACACCGGGGAGCTGTTTTTT. Its protein is CASSYWGGDTGELFF.

The chain carries TRBV27 and TRBJ1-2; a weak D match, TRBD1 (6 bases). Per germline, CDR1 MNHEY and CDR2 SMNVEV (reference sequence). The CDR3 is 16 amino acids. V was trimmed by 3 bases and J by 7 bases, leaving 21 bases between them. As DNA, the CDR3 is TGTGCCAGCAGTTTTAAAGGGACACCCCGCGAGGGTGGCTACACCTTC. Its protein product is CASSFKGTPREGGYTF.

The chain employs TRBV27 and TRBJ1-2, with D possibly being TRBD1 (5 bases). CDR1 is MNHEY, CDR2 SMNVEV, per germline (reference sequence). The length of the CDR3 is 11 residues. The V gene lost 5 bases and the J gene lost 11 bases, with 12 bases spanning the gap. The DNA of the CDR3 is TGTGCCAGCAGTCCGGGGACGGGTTACACCTTC. Amino acids: CASSPGTGYTF.

The genes are TRBV5-6 and TRBJ1-2; 8 nucleotides line up with TRBD1. Trimming cost V 4 bases and J 5 bases; bases outside gene matches: 13. CDR3 length: 16 residues. CDR1 is SGHDT and CDR2 is YYEEEE in the germline V gene. The CDR3 DNA reads TGTGCCAGCAGCCGGGATACAGGGGGGATTGCTTATGGCTACACCTTC. It codes for CASSRDTGGIAYGYTF.

This rearrangement joins TRBV7-2 to TRBJ2-5; the D gene is possibly TRBD2 (6 bases). Trimming cost V 4 bases and J 4 bases, with 13 bases left between them. The CDR3 is made up of 14 amino acids. The germline gives CDR1 SGHTA, CDR2 FQGNSA. This CDR3 reads CASSYNPGAETQYF. The CDR3 DNA is TGTGCCAGCAGCTATAATCCGGGAGCAGAGACCCAGTACTTC.

V gene TRBV24-1 combines with J gene TRBJ2-2; TRBD1 agrees at 7 bases. The V and J ends lost 3 bases and 0 bases, in that order; junction bases with no gene match: 3. Germline V gene lookup returns CDR1 KGHDR and CDR2 SFDVKD. The CDR3 totals 16 residues. Here the CDR3 reads CATSDMTGTNTGELFF. The CDR3 region has the DNA TGTGCCACCAGTGATATGACAGGGACGAACACCGGGGAGCTGTTTTTT.

V usage is TRBV27 and J usage is TRBJ2-1; D gene ambiguous. In germline, CDR1 is MNHEY, CDR2 SMNVEV (reference sequence). V was pared by 2 bases and J by 4 bases, with 12 bases between. This CDR3 comprises 15 residues. The CDR3 DNA sequence: TGTGCCAGCAGTTTAAAGGACCCTAAATACAATGAGCAGTTCTTC. This translates into CASSLKDPKYNEQFF.

There are a few counts of this clone. The chain combines TRBV4-1 with TRBJ2-2, with D perhaps TRBD2 (5 bases). The CDR3 covers 16 residues. Trimming took 0 bases from V and 7 from J, leaving 15 bases between them. Germline CDR1 is MGHRA and CDR2 is YSYEKL. This CDR3 reads CASSQDWALAHGELFF. CDR3 DNA: TGCGCCAGCAGCCAAGATTGGGCGCTAGCCCACGGGGAGCTGTTTTTT.

This clone has only a few counts. The CDR3 DNA is TGTGCCAGCAGTTACTCAGGGTTCAACACTGAAGCTTTCTTT. Translated: CASSYSGFNTEAFF. This chain connects TRBV6-2 or TRBV6-3 to TRBJ1-1; D gene ambiguous. The germline gives CDR1 MNHEY, CDR2 SVGEGT. This CDR3 is built from 14 residues. V was shortened by 0 bases and J by 2 bases, with 7 bases between the two germline ends.

The rearrangement joins TRBV18 to TRBJ1-1; no clear D. Trimming shortened V by 2 bases and J by 1 base, and 5 bases separated the two germline ends. Germline-derived CDR1 and CDR2 are KGHSH and LQKENI. This CDR3 is 13 amino acids long. The CDR3 reads CASSPGRNTEAFF. CDR3 in DNA: TGTGCCAGCTCACCAGGCAGGAACACTGAAGCTTTCTTT.

The chain has TRBV25-1 and TRBJ2-2; D perhaps matches TRBD2 (7 bases). The CDR3 sequence is 16 residues long. V was shortened by 7 bases and J by 2 bases, with 17 bases between the two germline ends. Looked up from germline, CDR1 is MGHDK and CDR2 is SYGVNS. The CDR3 DNA is TGTGCCAGCACCCCAAGGGGGGGCCTCAACACCGGGGAGCTGTTTTTT. It yields the protein CASTPRGGLNTGELFF.

The chain combines TRBV7-3 with TRBJ2-1, with TRBD2 identical over 7 bases. CDR3 length: 15 amino acids. Germline values: CDR1 SGHTA, CDR2 FQGTGA. J lost 4 bases, V lost 4 bases, and 7 bases had no gene match. DNA of the CDR3: TGTGCCAGCAGCTCAGATGCGGGAGCATACAATGAGCAGTTCTTC. It is translated as CASSSDAGAYNEQFF.

This sequence joins TRBV6-5 and TRBJ2-7; TRBD1 or TRBD2 may be the D gene (5 bases each). Germline V gives CDR1 MNHEY, CDR2 SVGAGI. V was shortened by 6 bases and J by 5 bases, with 17 bases between the two germline ends. The CDR3 is 14 residues long. In DNA form, the CDR3 reads TGTGCCAGCAGCCCGGGGCTCCTGGAGCACGAGCAGTACTTC. It translates to CASSPGLLEHEQYF.